This T cell receptor beta chain comes out of a study of early T cells in non-severe SARS-CoV-2 infection (dated by TCRdb to the early 2020s). For the wider study: Because TCR sequencing relied on bulk RNA taken from unsorted whole blood, pairing of alpha and beta chains was not possible.

Library construction relied on 5' RACE. The run used a NextSeq 500. In the TCR library protocol, unique molecular identifiers were attached to individual cDNA molecules to correct for PCR bias and sequencing error. Sequencing covered both TCR alpha and beta chains, and within each sample the abundances of alpha and beta sequences were tightly co-correlated. In the paper's pipeline: Decombinator V4 was used to annotate TCR sequences for V gene, J gene and CDR3. TCRs were defined as expanded if a significant change between any two time points was detected under a Poisson model with p below 0.0001. TCR abundances were normalised to the total number of TCRs sequenced per sample and expressed as counts per million. MAIT TCRs were defined by TRAV1-2 paired with TRAJ12, TRAJ20 or TRAJ33, and iNKT TCRs by TRAV10 paired with TRAJ18. VDJdb, accessed 1 November 2021, was searched for CMV, EBV and SARS-CoV-2 annotated TCRs, excluding TCRs annotated for multiple antigens. The public reads were run again by TCRdb, first through fastp at Q25 and then through MiXCR, and only productive beta chains were kept. Every CDR3 protein is listed once, alongside the most common genes and DNA of its rows. The V and J calls reflect TCRdb's pipeline rather than the authors' work. A total of 60,000 or so distinct CDR3 sequences appear in this sample, 8% to 13% of them only once. The ten top clones hold about 5% of the sample.

The paper's findings and limits, for the study overall: Matching against VDJdb was skewed toward anti-spike CD8 responses, likely underestimated virus-specific expansions, and missed private and CD4 specificities.

The table lists this clonotype with many counts. Its antigen remains unidentified. Base quality data are lacking; no much larger clone is found one base away. This was a case-control study nested in a cohort of healthcare workers in London, UK, who had nasopharyngeal swab PCR tests and blood samples taken every week. Healthcare workers were recruited during the week of the UK lockdown, between 23 and 31 March 2020, and followed weekly for up to about 15 weeks. Looking up the germline V gene yields CDR1 SGHVS and CDR2 FNYEAQ. The V end gives up 5 bases and the J end 2 bases, leaving 6 bases in the junction not matched to a gene. There are 15 amino acids in the CDR3, from cysteine to phenylalanine inclusive. The entry retains the CDR3 DNA only, 45 bases that are in frame from base 1.

The source is an adult who was a healthcare worker with PCR-confirmed SARS-CoV-2 infection or an uninfected control (not recorded which). Material: whole blood. This sequence uses TRBV7-6 and TRBJ2-1; the junction holds 7 bases that match TRBD1. The CDR3 reads as follows: CASSLRQGTYNEQFF. In nucleotide form, the sequence is TGTGCCAGCAGCCTACGACAGGGTACCTACAATGAGCAGTTCTTC.